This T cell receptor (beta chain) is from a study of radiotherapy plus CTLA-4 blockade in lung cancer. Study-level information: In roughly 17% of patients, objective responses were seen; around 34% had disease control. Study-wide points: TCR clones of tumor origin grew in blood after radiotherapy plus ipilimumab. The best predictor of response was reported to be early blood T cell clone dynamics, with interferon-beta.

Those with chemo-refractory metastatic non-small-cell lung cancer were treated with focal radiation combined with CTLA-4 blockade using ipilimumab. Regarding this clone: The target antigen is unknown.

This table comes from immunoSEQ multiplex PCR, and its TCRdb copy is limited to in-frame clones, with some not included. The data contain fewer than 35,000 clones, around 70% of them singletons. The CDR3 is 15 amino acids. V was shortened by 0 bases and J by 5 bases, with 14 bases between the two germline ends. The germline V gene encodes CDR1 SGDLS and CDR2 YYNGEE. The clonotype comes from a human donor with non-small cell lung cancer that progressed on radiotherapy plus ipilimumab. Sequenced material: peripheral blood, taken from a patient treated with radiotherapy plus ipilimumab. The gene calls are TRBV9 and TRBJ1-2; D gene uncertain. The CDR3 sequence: CASSVGGNREYGYTF. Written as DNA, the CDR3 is TGTGCCAGCAGCGTAGGAGGGAATAGGGAGTATGGCTACACCTTC. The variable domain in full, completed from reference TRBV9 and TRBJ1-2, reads DSGVTQTPKHLITATGQRVTLRCSPRSGDLSVYWYQQSLDQGLQFLIQYYNGEERAKGNILERFSAQQFPDLHSELNLSSLELGDSALYFCASSVGGNREYGYTFGSGTRLTVV.